The sequence of this T cell receptor beta chain was determined in a study of brain metastases from non-small cell lung cancer. The method was immunoSEQ multiplex PCR; TCRdb's version includes in-frame clones alone and lacks a portion of them. The table includes over 2,500 clones, about 87% detected once. J lost 5 bases, V lost 7 bases, and 3 bases had no gene match. Germline V gene sequence: CDR1 SGHRS, CDR2 YFSETQ. The CDR3 runs to 12 residues. Sequencing input: primary lung tumor tissue. The genes are TRBV5-1 and TRBJ2-1; 7 bases are a match to TRBD2. This clonotype was sampled from a donor at least 40 years old with non-small cell lung cancer. The CDR3 coding sequence is TGCGCCAGCGGGAGCGGGAACAATGAGCAGTTCTTC. Amino acids: CASGSGNNEQFF.